This TCR beta chain was sequenced during a study of shared clonotypes between healthy human individuals. Study information: There were three CD4 naive, three CD4 memory, two CD8 naive and one CD8 memory plates per donor. The study, taken as a whole, reports: Clonotypes that were shared across a handful of donors made up roughly 5% of naive CD4 clonotypes.

Per the germline V gene, CDR1 is SEHNR and CDR2 is FQNEAQ (reference sequence). The V gene lost 5 bases and the J gene lost 8 bases, with 14 bases spanning the gap. The CDR3 consists of 13 residues. Worth noting for this clone: Its antigen is unidentified.

Terminally differentiated effector memory CD45RA+ cells were excluded by CCR7 positive selection of CD45RO-negative cells. Original processing methods: Sequence data from immunoSEQ were junction-only and lacked quality scores; consequently, filtering differed. TCRdb's table, derived via immunoSEQ multiplex PCR, lists solely in-frame clones and lacks some. The V and J calls and clone size were taken over from that table, and D and trimming were inferred from the DNA. The sample holds about 2.1 million clones, approximately 92% seen once. This receptor was obtained from a young man in good health. Some clones in this sample may be carry-over from other donors' samples. The chain carries TRBV7-9 and TRBJ2-3, with D perhaps matching TRBD2 (6 bases). Sequencing was carried out using naive CD8+ T cells from PBMCs. Here the CDR3 DNA reads TGTGCCAGCAGCACCTGGAGGGACGGTACGCAGTATTTT. Translating it yields CASSTWRDGTQYF.